This T cell receptor (beta chain) was retrieved from a study of shared clonotypes between healthy human individuals (dated by TCRdb to 2020 to 2022). Background on the whole study: The cohort comprised a couple of women and a few men aged 18 to 49 years. Leukapheresis yielded between about 0.94 and 9 billion PBMCs per donor. To estimate repertoire size and how much clonotypes are shared between individuals, the study performed deep sequencing of blood TCR repertoires from roughly five healthy adults. Libraries were prepared and TCR repertoires were sequenced by different laboratories using diverse techniques, in order to increase sequencing depth and limit assay-specific biases. For each donor, CD4 naive and CD4 memory were each run on three plates, CD8 naive on two plates, and CD8 memory on one plate.

Using the deep immunoSEQ assay, TCR CDR3 regions were amplified from genomic DNA by multiplex PCR. Extracted genomic DNA from each cell subset was spread evenly across all wells of several immunoSEQ 96-well plates, with each plate serving as a replicate. For sorted subsets, approximately 200 ng of genomic DNA, equivalent to roughly 33,000 T cell genomes, went into each replicate PCR. Purified libraries were quantified with a Qubit 3.0 fluorometer, sized on a Bioanalyzer 2100, and re-quantified with the KAPA Library Quantification kit. Every immunoSEQ 96-well plate was sequenced on a separate single-read 150-cycle Illumina NextSeq 550 flow cell. Per the authors' processing: Because only junctional sequences without quality scores were contained in the immunoSEQ output, filtering matching that applied to full-length reads could not be performed. Sequences were annotated with PyIR, a Python wrapper for IgBLAST v1.9, using IMGT germline references to assign V/J genes and CDR3. Reads with weak V/J assignments (E-value above 1e-6), missing CDR3, stop codons, out-of-frame junctions, or ambiguous translated residues were removed. V3J clonotypes were defined by identical inferred V gene, J gene, and CDR3 amino acid sequence. Percentage overlap between repertoires was computed as shared unique clonotypes divided by the size of the smaller repertoire. Repertoire richness was assessed with RTK rarefaction, the Chao1 estimator, and Recon v2.1 estimates of unobserved clonotypes. Generation probabilities were computed with OLGA for all TCRbeta clonotypes obtained by the gDNA method from a few donors. TCRdb holds this immuneACCESS table with in-frame rearrangements only. Some clones are missing; in checked studies, unresolved V genes explain under half, and the rest has no known cause. That table furnishes V, J and clone size, whereas the DNA furnished D and trimming. The sample records about a million clones, 76% of which are singletons. The ten largest clones add up to approximately 1.5% of the sample.

With regard to this clone: The antigen it recognizes is unknown. It may be a read error: a sequence one base away is much more abundant. The same CDR3 arises from other DNA sequences in this sample as well.

The donors were healthy, HIV-negative adults with no recently reported acute infections or vaccinations. Only Caucasian adults living in Nashville, Tennessee, USA were represented among the donors. CD4+ T cells were enriched through magnetic negative selection, after which naive cells were positively selected on CD45RA and the remaining negative fraction served as the memory subset. After blood collection by leukapheresis, PBMCs were isolated using Ficoll-Histopaque density gradient centrifugation and then cryopreserved in the vapor phase of liquid nitrogen. Analytical flow cytometry was used to check the purity and quantity of each magnetically sorted T cell population. From each sorted fraction, genomic DNA was isolated and quantified by UV absorbance on a Nanodrop 2000c. V and J are trimmed by 6 bases and 2 bases, and the gene matches miss 1 base of the junction. Reading the germline V gene gives CDR1 SNHLY and CDR2 FYNNEI. The CDR3 runs 13 residues from the cysteine to the phenylalanine. This entry keeps only the CDR3 DNA: 39 bases, framed from base 1.

Study-wide conclusions, independent of this receptor: Higher generation probabilities were observed for clonotypes shared by all four sorted-subset donors than for non-shared clonotypes. Sharing across several donors was observed for approximately 4.6% of naive CD4, less than 4% of naive CD8, over 2% of memory CD4, and around 0.4% of memory CD8 clonotypes. Sampling was restricted to blood, and TCR repertoires in tissue are likely to differ from TCR repertoires in blood. Rarefaction of sorted-subset datasets indicated incomplete sequencing despite the large sequencing depth. Because the study included only a small number of donors, the genetic and exposure-history diversity represented was limited. Naive subsets generally had larger estimated clonotype richness than memory subsets. Pairwise subsampling indicated that sequencing depth was expected to affect the degree of clonotype sharing among donors.

Material: memory CD4+ T cells sorted from blood. The cell subset or site tag for this specimen amounts to: CD45RA-negative fraction. This clonotype was sampled from a man younger than 35 in good health. In this chain, TRBV2 is recombined with TRBJ1-5, and 7 junction bases match TRBD1. This receptor carries the CDR3 CASRGQGNQPQHF. The nucleotides are TGTGCCAGCAGAGGACAGGGCAATCAGCCCCAGCATTTT.